Sequencing of this TCR beta chain was carried out in a study of cytomegalovirus exposure and HLA in healthy donors. Background on the study: Drawn from HLA-typed donors, roughly 87 million unique TCRs were held in an early data release.

CDR3 length: 18 residues. Vbeta (60) and Jbeta (13) primers were used in the PCR. Data came from immunoSEQ multiplex PCR; TCRdb stores just in-frame clones and leaves some out. Its table records 200,000 to 250,000 clones. Whole-study findings and limits: When a later analysis compared HLA-associated TCR beta chains with equally common others, the HLA-associated chains turned out to be more clonally expanded and to have lower generation probabilities. In a later analysis, an Asian-associated ancestry cluster reportedly showed fewer N-insertions than the approximately 660-donor mean.

Note on this clone: Its antigen is unidentified.

The chain joins TRBV21-1 to TRBJ2-3; the table's D gene call, TRBD1, was not cross checked with the DNA. TRBV21-1 is a recognized pseudogene. The sequence came from a woman in her twenties or thirties in good health and CMV-seropositive. The source material was PBMCs. CDR3 bases: TGTGCCAGCAGCAAAGCGCGGCCTGACAGTACTAGCACAGATACGCAGTATTTT. It codes for CASSKARPDSTSTDTQYF.